This T cell receptor (beta chain) appears in the sequencing data of a study of CXCR3-negative and CXCR3-positive naive CD8 T cells. Study-wide findings and caveats: Compared with CXCR3-negative naive cells, CXCR3-positive naive cells showed more hydrophobic TRB CDR3s.

All TRB cDNA libraries came from 5' RACE performed with UMI labels. No DNA is given; TCRdb re-called the 5' RACE reads and lists each CDR3 protein once. This sample's table reports roughly 89,000 distinct CDR3 sequences. Remarks on this clonotype: Its target is not known.

Germline CDR1 SNHLY, CDR2 FYNNEI. This CDR3 is 16 amino acids long. The V and J genes are TRBV2 and TRBJ1-5. Sample: naive CXCR3- CD8+ T cells from blood. Subset noted: CD45RO-CCR7+CD27+CD95- naive CD8+ T cells lacking CXCR3 (TNR3-). The receptor was isolated from a human donor in good health. Some clones in this sample may be carry-over from other donors' samples. The CDR3 protein is CASSPVPGTGNQPQHF. Supplemented by reference TRBV2 and TRBJ1-5, the full variable domain reads EPEVTQTPSHQVTQMGQEVILRCVPISNHLYFYWYRQILGQKVEFLVSFYNNEISEKSEIFDDQFSVERPDGSNFTLKIRSTKLEDSAMYFCASSPVPGTGNQPQHFGDGTRLSIL.